Below are 28 T cell receptor beta chains sequenced from a single sample in a study of shared clonotypes between healthy human individuals. Sequencing was performed with immunoSEQ multiplex PCR; in TCRdb, only in-frame clones are kept and a portion is missing. The profile covers about 1.1 million clones, with approximately 78% appearing a single time and 0.5% to 0.6% taken by the ten largest. The sample was memory CD4+ T cells from PBMCs. Subset indicated: CD45RA-negative fraction. These receptor sequences come from a man aged 18-30 years in good health. Some clones in this sample may be carry-over from other donors' samples.

This sequence joins TRBV6-6 and TRBJ2-6; D unresolved. The CDR3 covers 15 residues. Trimming left V 7 bases short and J 0 bases short, with 10 bases between. From germline, CDR1 is MNHNY and CDR2 SVGAGI (reference sequence). The CDR3 protein is CASNGLNSGANVLTF. The CDR3 nucleotides are TGTGCCAGCAACGGTTTAAACTCTGGGGCCAACGTCCTGACTTTC.

This chain connects TRBV5-1 to TRBJ1-2; maybe TRBD1 (6 bases). Germline values: CDR1 SGHRS, CDR2 YFSETQ. V lost 0 bases and J 5 bases, leaving 14 bases between the germline ends. This CDR3 has 15 residues. As DNA, the CDR3 is TGCGCCAGCAGCTTGGGGACAGCACCGGGATATGGCTACACCTTC. Its protein product is CASSLGTAPGYGYTF.

The CDR3: CASSVTSGGSHEQFF. The CDR3 region has the DNA TGCGCCAGCAGCGTGACTAGCGGAGGCTCCCATGAGCAGTTCTTC. This chain links TRBV5-1 with TRBJ2-1; 9 nucleotides align to TRBD2. V gave up 4 bases and J gave up 8 bases; unmatched junction bases: 10. The CDR3 has 15 amino acids. In germline, CDR1 is SGHRS, CDR2 YFSETQ. The entire variable domain, with the rest obtained from reference TRBV5-1 and TRBJ2-1, is as follows: KAGVTQTPRYLIKTRGQQVTLSCSPISGHRSVSWYQQTPGQGLQFLFEYFSETQRNKGNFPGRFSGRQFSNSRSEMNVSTLELGDSALYLCASSVTSGGSHEQFFGPGTRLTVL.

CDR3 DNA sequence: TGTGCCAGCAGCCCCCGGGGGAGCGGGCCCCATGAGCAGTTCTTC. Translating gives CASSPRGSGPHEQFF. The chain couples TRBV7-2 to TRBJ2-1; D may be TRBD2 (6 bases). The length of the CDR3 is 15 residues. Germline V gives CDR1 SGHTA, CDR2 FQGNSA. Trimming left V 5 bases short and J 8 bases short, with 19 bases between.

CDR3 sequence reads: CASRQETSGMETQYF. CDR3 bases: TGTGCCAGCAGACAAGAGACTAGCGGGATGGAGACCCAGTACTTC. This chain uses TRBV28 with TRBJ2-5, with 11 bases identical to TRBD2. Germline CDR1 and CDR2: MDHEN and SYDVKM. Trimming at V came to 6 bases and at J to 5 bases, leaving 8 bases not matched to a gene. There are 15 residues in the CDR3. Based on the CDR3 plus reference TRBV28 and TRBJ2-5, the full variable domain is DVKVTQSSRYLVKRTGEKVFLECVQDMDHENMFWYRQDPGLGLRLIYFSYDVKMKEKGDIPEGYSVSREKKERFSLILESASTNQTSMYLCASRQETSGMETQYFGPGTRLLVL.

This clone was seen just once. Mismatch with germline at one junction end may stem from a read error. This chain uses TRBV6-4 with TRBJ2-7; no clear D. CDR1 and CDR2 from the germline V gene are MRHNA and SNTAGT. The CDR3 is 9 amino acids. The CDR3 reads CASSERIRF. In nucleotides, the CDR3 is TGTGCCAGCAGTGAACGGATCAGGTTC.

The V call is TRBV7-2, the J call TRBJ1-1; D call uncertain. The CDR3 loop spans 13 amino acids. The ends were cut back, 5 bases at V and 5 bases at J, with 12 bases in the middle. The germline CDR1 and CDR2 sequences are SGHTA and FQGNSA. CDR3 amino acids: CASSLTGKTEAFF. The DNA of the CDR3 is TGTGCCAGCAGCCTTACGGGGAAAACTGAAGCTTTCTTT.

J is TRBJ1-2 and V is TRBV2, with D perhaps matching TRBD1 (5 bases). The CDR3 is 15 residues long. V lost 7 bases to trimming and J lost 2 bases, with 17 bases between them. Per germline, CDR1 SNHLY and CDR2 FYNNEI. The CDR3 loop is CASTPGLTLNYGYTF. The CDR3 DNA reads TGTGCCAGCACCCCGGGACTGACCCTCAACTATGGCTACACCTTC.

This clone was found a few times. This chain links TRBV6-1 with TRBJ1-3; TRBD1 might be the D (5 bases). Germline values: CDR1 MNHNS, CDR2 SASEGT. V was trimmed by 7 bases and J by 2 bases, leaving 12 bases between them. The CDR3 runs to 14 residues. The DNA for the CDR3 is TGTGCCAGCAACCTAGGAGGGGCTGGAAACACCATATATTTT. It codes for CASNLGGAGNTIYF.

The gene calls are TRBV11-3 and TRBJ2-5, with D unresolved. The CDR3 length is 13 residues. Between the trimmed V and J ends, which lost 1 base and 5 bases, there was a span of 8 bases. CDR1 is SGHNT and CDR2 is YENEEA in the germline V gene. CDR3 nucleotide sequence: TGTGCCAGCAGCTTAGCTGCCGGGGAGACCCAGTACTTC. It codes for CASSLAAGETQYF.

The CDR3 region has the DNA TGTGCCAGCAGTGATAGGCCAGGGAACGAGCAGTACTTC. This gives the protein CASSDRPGNEQYF. This chain links TRBV6-4 with TRBJ2-7, with D perhaps matching TRBD1 (5 bases). CDR1 and CDR2 (germline): MRHNA, SNTAGT. The CDR3 spans 13 residues. Trimming took 3 bases from V and 5 from J, leaving 11 bases between them.

The V gene is TRBV7-9, the J gene TRBJ2-2; maybe TRBD1 (6 bases). The germline CDR1 and CDR2 sequences are SEHNR and FQNEAQ (reference sequence). The CDR3 loop spans 14 amino acids. V was shortened by 6 bases and J by 4 bases, with 12 bases between the two germline ends. In nucleotides, the CDR3 is TGTGCCAGCAGAACGGACAGAGCCACCGGGGAGCTGTTTTTT. Encoded protein: CASRTDRATGELFF. The whole variable domain, filled in from reference TRBV7-9 and TRBJ2-2, reads DTGVSQNPRHKITKRGQNVTFRCDPISEHNRLYWYRQTLGQGPEFLTYFQNEAQLEKSRLLSDRFSAERPKGSFSTLEIQRTEQGDSAMYLCASRTDRATGELFFGEGSRLTVL.

This clone was observed a handful of times. The same CDR3 also results from other DNA sequences found in this sample. The chain links TRBV20-1 to TRBJ2-7; D is possibly TRBD2 (6 bases). Trimming shortened V by 3 bases and J by 5 bases, and 8 bases separated the two germline ends. This CDR3 is built from 11 residues. Per germline, CDR1 DFQATT and CDR2 SNEGSKA (reference sequence). The CDR3 region has the DNA TGCAGTGCTAGCGGGAGAAACGAGCAGTACTTC. Protein sequence: CSASGRNEQYF.

V usage is TRBV5-1 and J usage is TRBJ2-6, with 7 bases identical to TRBD1. CDR1 SGHRS and CDR2 YFSETQ come from the germline V gene. There are 17 residues in the CDR3. V shed 5 bases and J 2 bases; nucleotides not matched to a gene: 10. DNA of the CDR3: TGCGCCAGCAGTATCGGTCCCGGGACAGCTGGGGCCAACGTCCTGACTTTC. It specifies CASSIGPGTAGANVLTF.

CDR3 DNA sequence: TGTGCCAGCAGCGCCGGGACAGGGGGCCCCTTCAGCTCCTACGAGCAGTACTTC. It encodes CASSAGTGGPFSSYEQYF. The chain joins TRBV7-2 to TRBJ2-7, with 12 bases aligning to TRBD1. The CDR3 has 18 residues. Germline CDR1 is SGHTA and CDR2 is FQGNSA. V shed 5 bases, J shed 0 bases, and the junction held 11 bases outside the gene matches.

The V and J genes are TRBV19 and TRBJ1-5; D is unresolved. Germline-derived CDR1 and CDR2 are LNHDA and SQIVND (reference sequence). V was clipped by 3 bases and J by 0 bases, with 6 bases between them. The CDR3 sequence is 14 residues long. This CDR3 is CASSIPYSNQPQHF. DNA of the CDR3: TGTGCCAGTAGTATCCCGTATAGCAATCAGCCCCAGCATTTT.

The chain has TRBV5-4 and TRBJ1-2; 9 positions agree with TRBD1. The CDR3 is made up of 15 amino acids. V shed 4 bases, J shed 7 bases, and the junction held 11 bases outside the gene matches. Germline loops: CDR1 SGHNT, CDR2 YYREEE (reference sequence). The CDR3: CASSARDRDVVGYTF. CDR3 bases: TGTGCCAGCAGCGCCCGGGACAGGGATGTTGTTGGCTACACCTTC.

V usage is TRBV27 and J usage is TRBJ1-2; no definite D call. This CDR3 comprises 14 residues. The V gene lost 5 bases and the J gene lost 4 bases, with 14 bases spanning the gap. Germline CDR1 reads MNHEY; CDR2 reads SMNVEV (reference sequence). The CDR3 sequence: CASSPRNSPYGYTF. The DNA of the CDR3 is TGTGCCAGCAGTCCGCGGAATTCTCCCTATGGCTACACCTTC.

This sequence joins TRBV5-1 and TRBJ2-3; no reliable D call. The CDR3 is 13 residues long. V lost 3 bases, J lost 5 bases, and 10 bases lay in between. Germline-derived CDR1 and CDR2 are SGHRS and YFSETQ. CDR3 amino acids: CASSSRGKDTQYF. The CDR3 DNA reads as TGCGCCAGCAGCTCGCGTGGAAAAGATACGCAGTATTTT.

The chain has TRBV19 and TRBJ2-4; D tentatively fits TRBD1 or TRBD2 (5 bases each). CDR1 and CDR2 from the germline V gene are LNHDA and SQIVND (reference sequence). Between the trimmed V and J ends, which lost 5 bases and 6 bases, there was a span of 11 bases. The CDR3 runs 13 residues. CDR3 in DNA: TGTGCCAGTAGTGGGGGAGACCGAAACATTCAGTACTTC. Amino acids: CASSGGDRNIQYF.

The genes are TRBV18 and TRBJ2-2; 7 nucleotides line up with TRBD1. V was clipped by 6 bases and J by 2 bases; unmatched bases: 9. Germline-derived CDR1 and CDR2 are KGHSH and LQKENI. The CDR3 covers 16 residues. In DNA, the CDR3 is TGTGCCAGCTCCCTCACCGGGACAGTTAACACCGGGGAGCTGTTTTTT. Translation: CASSLTGTVNTGELFF.

This clone has a single count. The chain combines TRBV4-2 with TRBJ2-7; tentatively, D is TRBD2 (7 bases). Trimming took 2 bases from V and 7 from J, leaving 18 bases between them. CDR1 and CDR2 from the germline V gene are LGHNA and YNFKEQ. CDR3 length: 15 amino acids. CDR3 DNA sequence: TGTGCCAGCAGCCAATCGGAGGCGGGGGCACGGGAGCAGTACTTC. As protein: CASSQSEAGAREQYF.

This sequence joins TRBV5-6 and TRBJ2-3, with a weak D call TRBD2 (6 bases). The CDR3 is 16 residues long. V was trimmed by 3 bases and J by 2 bases, leaving 16 bases between them. Germline CDR1 reads SGHDT; CDR2 reads YYEEEE. The CDR3, as DNA: TGTGCCAGCAGCTCCATAGCGGCCCGGACCACAGATACGCAGTATTTT. Amino acids: CASSSIAARTTDTQYF.

V gene TRBV7-9 combines with J gene TRBJ1-1; 10 nucleotides line up with TRBD1. The CDR3 extends over 16 amino acids. J lost 2 bases, V lost 4 bases, and 7 bases had no gene match. Germline CDR1 SEHNR, CDR2 FQNEAQ (reference sequence). DNA of the CDR3: TGTGCCAGCAGCTCGCGACAGGGGGCTGGTAACACTGAAGCTTTCTTT. This translates into CASSSRQGAGNTEAFF.

J is TRBJ1-2 and V is TRBV2; maybe TRBD1 (5 bases). V was clipped by 9 bases and J by 12 bases, with 26 bases between them. This CDR3 contains 14 residues. Germline V gene data show CDR1 as SNHLY and CDR2 as FYNNEI. CDR3 region: CASKKAGLLTQHTF. The CDR3 DNA is TGTGCCAGTAAAAAAGCGGGACTCCTGACGCAGCACACCTTC.

The rearrangement joins TRBV30 to TRBJ2-2, with unresolved D. CDR3 size: 13 residues. The V end lost 7 bases, the J end lost 0 bases, and 9 bases lay between the germline ends. Germline CDR1 is GTSNPN and CDR2 is SVGIG (reference sequence). DNA for the CDR3: TGTGCCTTAAACTTAGCGAACACCGGGGAGCTGTTTTTT. Protein product: CALNLANTGELFF.

CDR3 protein: CASSLAPFYGYTF. Here the CDR3 DNA reads TGTGCCAGCAGCTTAGCGCCGTTCTATGGCTACACCTTC. This chain connects TRBV7-2 to TRBJ1-2; D remains unclear. From germline, CDR1 is SGHTA and CDR2 FQGNSA. V lost 0 bases to trimming and J lost 4 bases, with 6 bases between them. The CDR3 is 13 amino acids.

This sequence joins TRBV6-6 and TRBJ2-1; no clear D. The CDR3 length is 15 residues. Between the trimmed V and J ends, which lost 0 bases and 4 bases, there was a span of 10 bases. Germline values: CDR1 MNHNY, CDR2 SVGAGI (reference sequence). The CDR3: CASSYSRGTYNEQFF. CDR3 DNA sequence: TGTGCCAGCAGTTACTCCCGTGGCACTTACAATGAGCAGTTCTTC.